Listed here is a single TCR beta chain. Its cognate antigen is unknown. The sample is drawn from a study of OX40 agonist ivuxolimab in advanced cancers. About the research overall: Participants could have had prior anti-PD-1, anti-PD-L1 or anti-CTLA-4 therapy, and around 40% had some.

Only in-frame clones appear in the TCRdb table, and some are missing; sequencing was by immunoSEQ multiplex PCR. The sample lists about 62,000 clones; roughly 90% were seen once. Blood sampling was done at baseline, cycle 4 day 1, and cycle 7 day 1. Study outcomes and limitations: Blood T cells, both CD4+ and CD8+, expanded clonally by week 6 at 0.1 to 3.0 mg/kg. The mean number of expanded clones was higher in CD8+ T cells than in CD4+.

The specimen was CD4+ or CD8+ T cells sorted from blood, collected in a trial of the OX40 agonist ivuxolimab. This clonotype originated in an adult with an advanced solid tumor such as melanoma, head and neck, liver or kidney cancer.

In DNA, the CDR3 is TGCGCCAGCAGAGCCAGCGGGGGGAGCACAGATACGCAGTATTTT. Its translation: CASRASGGSTDTQYF. The V gene is TRBV5-1, the J gene TRBJ2-3, with 9 bases matching TRBD2. V gave up 5 bases and J gave up 0 bases; unmatched junction bases: 4. The germline CDR1 and CDR2 sequences are SGHRS and YFSETQ. This CDR3 is 15 amino acids long.